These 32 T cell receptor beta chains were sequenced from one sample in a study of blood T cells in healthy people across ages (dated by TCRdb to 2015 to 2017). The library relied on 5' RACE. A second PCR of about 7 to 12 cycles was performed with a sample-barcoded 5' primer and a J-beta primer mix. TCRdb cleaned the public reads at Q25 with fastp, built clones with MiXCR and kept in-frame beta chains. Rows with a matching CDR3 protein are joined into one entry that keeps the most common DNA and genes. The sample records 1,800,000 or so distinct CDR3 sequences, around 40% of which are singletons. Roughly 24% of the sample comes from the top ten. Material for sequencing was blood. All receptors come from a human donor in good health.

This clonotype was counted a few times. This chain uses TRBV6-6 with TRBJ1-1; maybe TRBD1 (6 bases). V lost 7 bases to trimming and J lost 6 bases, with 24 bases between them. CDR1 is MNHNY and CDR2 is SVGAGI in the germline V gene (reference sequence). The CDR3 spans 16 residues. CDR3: CASNSMSGGGPAEAFF. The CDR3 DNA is TGTGCCAGCAATTCCATGTCCGGGGGCGGGCCCGCTGAAGCTTTCTTT.

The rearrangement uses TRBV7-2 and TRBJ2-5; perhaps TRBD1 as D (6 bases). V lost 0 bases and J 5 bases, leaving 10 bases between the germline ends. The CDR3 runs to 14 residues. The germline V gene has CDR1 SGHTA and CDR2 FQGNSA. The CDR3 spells CASSLAGDTETQYF. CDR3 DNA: TGTGCCAGCAGCTTAGCGGGGGACACTGAGACCCAGTACTTC.

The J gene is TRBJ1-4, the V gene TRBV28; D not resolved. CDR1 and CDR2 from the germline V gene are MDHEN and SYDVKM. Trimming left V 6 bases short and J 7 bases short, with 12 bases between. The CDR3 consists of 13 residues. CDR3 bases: TGTGCCAGCAGCATCGACCGGGGTGAAAAACTGTTTTTT. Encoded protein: CASSIDRGEKLFF.

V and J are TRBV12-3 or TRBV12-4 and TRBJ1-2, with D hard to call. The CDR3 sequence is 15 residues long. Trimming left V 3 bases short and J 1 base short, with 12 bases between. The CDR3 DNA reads TGTGCCAGCAGTTTTGAGGTTGGAGTTAACTATGGCTACACCTTC. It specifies CASSFEVGVNYGYTF.

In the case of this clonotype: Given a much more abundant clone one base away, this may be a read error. CDR3 protein: CACSWDRGYGYTF. The CDR3 nucleotides are TGTGCCTGCAGTTGGGACAGAGGCTATGGCTACACCTTC. The chain couples TRBV12-3 or TRBV12-4 to TRBJ1-2, with 7 bases lining up with TRBD1. There are 13 residues in the CDR3.

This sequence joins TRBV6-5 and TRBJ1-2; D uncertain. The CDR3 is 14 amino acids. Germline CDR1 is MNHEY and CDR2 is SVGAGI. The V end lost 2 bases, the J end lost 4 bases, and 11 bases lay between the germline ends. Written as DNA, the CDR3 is TGTGCCAGCAGTTACACGGAAGGAAGCTATGGCTACACCTTC. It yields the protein CASSYTEGSYGYTF.

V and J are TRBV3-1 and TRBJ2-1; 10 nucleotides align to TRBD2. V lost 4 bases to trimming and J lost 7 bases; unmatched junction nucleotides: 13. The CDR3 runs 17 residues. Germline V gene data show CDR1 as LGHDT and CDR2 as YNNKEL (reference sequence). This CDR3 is CASSLQPSGGPKNEQFF. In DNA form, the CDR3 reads TGTGCCAGCAGCCTACAGCCTAGCGGGGGCCCAAAAAATGAGCAGTTCTTC.

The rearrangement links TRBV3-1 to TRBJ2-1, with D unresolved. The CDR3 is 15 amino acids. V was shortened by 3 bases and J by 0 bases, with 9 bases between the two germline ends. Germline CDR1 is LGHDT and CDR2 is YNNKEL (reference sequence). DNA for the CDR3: TGTGCCAGCAGCCATGTTTTGAGCTCCTACAATGAGCAGTTCTTC. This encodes CASSHVLSSYNEQFF.

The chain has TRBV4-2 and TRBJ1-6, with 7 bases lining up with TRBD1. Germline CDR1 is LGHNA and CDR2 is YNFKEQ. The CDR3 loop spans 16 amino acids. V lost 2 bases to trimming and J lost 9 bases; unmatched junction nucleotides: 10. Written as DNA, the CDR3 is TGTGCCAGCAGCCAAAGGGAGACAGGGAGCGGTTCACCCCTCCACTTT. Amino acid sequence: CASSQRETGSGSPLHF.

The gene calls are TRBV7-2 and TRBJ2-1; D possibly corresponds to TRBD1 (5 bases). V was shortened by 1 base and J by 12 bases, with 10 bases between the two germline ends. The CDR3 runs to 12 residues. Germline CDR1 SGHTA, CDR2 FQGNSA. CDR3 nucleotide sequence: TGTGCCAGCAGCTTAGAAAAAAGGGGGCAGTTCTTC. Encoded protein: CASSLEKRGQFF.

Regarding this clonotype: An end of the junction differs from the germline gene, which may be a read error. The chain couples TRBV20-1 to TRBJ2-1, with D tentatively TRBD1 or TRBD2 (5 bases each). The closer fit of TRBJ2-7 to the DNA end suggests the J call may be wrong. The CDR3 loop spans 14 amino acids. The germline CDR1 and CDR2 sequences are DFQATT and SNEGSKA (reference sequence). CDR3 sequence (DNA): TGCAGTGATAGAGATCGAGGGGTCTCTTACGAGCAGTACTTC. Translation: CSDRDRGVSYEQYF.

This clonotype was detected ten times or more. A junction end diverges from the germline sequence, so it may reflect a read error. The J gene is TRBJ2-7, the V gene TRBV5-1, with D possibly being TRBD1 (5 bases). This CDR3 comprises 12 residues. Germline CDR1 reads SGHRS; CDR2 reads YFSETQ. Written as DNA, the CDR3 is TGTGCCAGCAGCTTAGGGGACTACGAGCAGTACTTC. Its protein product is CASSLGDYEQYF. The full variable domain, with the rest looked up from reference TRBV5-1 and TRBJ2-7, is KAGVTQTPRYLIKTRGQQVTLSCSPISGHRSVSWYQQTPGQGLQFLFEYFSETQRNKGNFPGRFSGRQFSNSRSEMNVSTLELGDSALYLCASSLGDYEQYFGPGTRLTVT.

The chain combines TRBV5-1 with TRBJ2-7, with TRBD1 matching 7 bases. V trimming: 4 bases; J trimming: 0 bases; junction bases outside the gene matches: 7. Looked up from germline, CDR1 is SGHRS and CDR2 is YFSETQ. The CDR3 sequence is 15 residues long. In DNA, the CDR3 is TGCGCCAGCAGCCCGGAACGGGACAGCTCCTACGAGCAGTACTTC. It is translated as CASSPERDSSYEQYF.

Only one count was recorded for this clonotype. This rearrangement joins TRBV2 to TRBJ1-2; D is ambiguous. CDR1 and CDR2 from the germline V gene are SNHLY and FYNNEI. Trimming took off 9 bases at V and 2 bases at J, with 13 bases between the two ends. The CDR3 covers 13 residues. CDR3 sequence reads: CASEQTRNYGYTF. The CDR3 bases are TGTGCCAGTGAACAGACTCGAAACTATGGCTACACCTTC.

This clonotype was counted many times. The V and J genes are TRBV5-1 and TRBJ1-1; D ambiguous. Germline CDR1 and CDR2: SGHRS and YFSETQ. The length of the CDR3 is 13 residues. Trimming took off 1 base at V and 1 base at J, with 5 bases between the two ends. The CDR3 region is CASSLNQNTEAFF. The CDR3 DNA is TGCGCCAGCAGCTTGAACCAGAACACTGAAGCTTTCTTT.

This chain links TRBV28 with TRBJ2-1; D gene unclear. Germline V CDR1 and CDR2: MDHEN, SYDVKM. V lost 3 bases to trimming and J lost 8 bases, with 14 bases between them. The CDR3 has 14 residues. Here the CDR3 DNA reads TGTGCCAGCAGTTTTGATTCGGGTATAGATGAGCAGTTCTTC. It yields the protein CASSFDSGIDEQFF.

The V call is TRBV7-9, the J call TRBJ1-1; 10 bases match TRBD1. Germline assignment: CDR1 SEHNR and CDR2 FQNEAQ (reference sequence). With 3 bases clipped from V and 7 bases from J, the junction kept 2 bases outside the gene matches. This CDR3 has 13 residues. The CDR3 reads CASSFDRGLEAFF. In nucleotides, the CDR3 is TGTGCCAGCAGCTTTGACAGGGGGCTTGAAGCTTTCTTT.

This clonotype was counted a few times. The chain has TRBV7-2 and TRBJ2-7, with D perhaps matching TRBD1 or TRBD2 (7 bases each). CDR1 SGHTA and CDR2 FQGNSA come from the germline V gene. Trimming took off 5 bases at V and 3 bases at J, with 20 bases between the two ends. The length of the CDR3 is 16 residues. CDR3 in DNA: TGTGCCAGCAGCCGGAAAACGGGACAGCGGGACTACGAGCAGTACTTC. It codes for CASSRKTGQRDYEQYF.

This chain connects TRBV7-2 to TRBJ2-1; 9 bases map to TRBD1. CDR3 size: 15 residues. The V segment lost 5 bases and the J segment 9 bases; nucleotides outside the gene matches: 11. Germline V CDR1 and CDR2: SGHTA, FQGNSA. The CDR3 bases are TGTGCCAGCAGCCCAAGGAGGGACAGGGTAAGTGAGCAGTTCTTC. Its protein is CASSPRRDRVSEQFF.

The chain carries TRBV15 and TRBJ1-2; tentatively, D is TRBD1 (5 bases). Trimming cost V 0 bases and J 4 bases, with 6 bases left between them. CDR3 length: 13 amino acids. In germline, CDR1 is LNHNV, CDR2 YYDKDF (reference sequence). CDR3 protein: CATSREQGYGYTF. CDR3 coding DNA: TGTGCCACCAGCAGAGAGCAGGGCTATGGCTACACCTTC.

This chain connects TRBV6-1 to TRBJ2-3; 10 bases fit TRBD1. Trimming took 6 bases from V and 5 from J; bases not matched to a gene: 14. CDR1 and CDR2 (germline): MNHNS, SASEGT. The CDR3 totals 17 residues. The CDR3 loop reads CASSQGPGTGVRDTQYF. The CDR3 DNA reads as TGTGCCAGCAGCCAAGGACCCGGGACAGGGGTGAGAGATACGCAGTATTTT.

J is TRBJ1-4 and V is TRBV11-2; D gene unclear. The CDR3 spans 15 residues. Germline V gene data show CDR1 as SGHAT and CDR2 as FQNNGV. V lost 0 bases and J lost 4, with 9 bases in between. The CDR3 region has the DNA TGTGCCAGCAGCTTAGATCCGTCCAGTAATGAAAAACTGTTTTTT. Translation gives CASSLDPSSNEKLFF.

The CDR3 nucleotides read TGCGCCAGCAGCCAAGATCGCAGGGGAGATCAGCCCCAGCATTTT. It yields the protein CASSQDRRGDQPQHF. This chain links TRBV4-1 with TRBJ1-5; TRBD1 is a possible D gene (6 bases). The CDR3 runs to 15 residues. The germline gives CDR1 MGHRA, CDR2 YSYEKL. V was pared by 0 bases and J by 5 bases, with 11 bases between.

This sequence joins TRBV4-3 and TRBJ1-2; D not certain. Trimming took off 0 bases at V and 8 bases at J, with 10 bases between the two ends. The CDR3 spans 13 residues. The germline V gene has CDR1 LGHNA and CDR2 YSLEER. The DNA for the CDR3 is TGCGCCAGCAGCCAAGATCGCGGGGTGGGCTACACCTTC. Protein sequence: CASSQDRGVGYTF.

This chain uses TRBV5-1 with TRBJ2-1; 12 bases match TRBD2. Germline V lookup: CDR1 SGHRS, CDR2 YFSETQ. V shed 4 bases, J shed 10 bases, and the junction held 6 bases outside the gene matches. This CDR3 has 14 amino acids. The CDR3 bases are TGCGCCAGCAGCGGGGGACTAGCGGGCGCCGAGCAGTTCTTC. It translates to CASSGGLAGAEQFF.

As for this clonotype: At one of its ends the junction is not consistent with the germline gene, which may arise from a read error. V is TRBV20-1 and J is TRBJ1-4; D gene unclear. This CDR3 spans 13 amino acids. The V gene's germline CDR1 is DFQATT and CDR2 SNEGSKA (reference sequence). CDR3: CSAPLMWTEELFF. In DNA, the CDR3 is TGCAGTGCCCCGCTTATGTGGACTGAAGAACTGTTTTTT.

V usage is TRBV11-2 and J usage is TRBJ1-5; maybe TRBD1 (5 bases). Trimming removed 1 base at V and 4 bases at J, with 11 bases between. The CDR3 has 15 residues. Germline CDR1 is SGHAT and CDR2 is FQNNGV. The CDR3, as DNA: TGTGCCAGCAGCTTAGGGCAGGGCTATAATCAGCCCCAGCATTTT. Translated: CASSLGQGYNQPQHF.

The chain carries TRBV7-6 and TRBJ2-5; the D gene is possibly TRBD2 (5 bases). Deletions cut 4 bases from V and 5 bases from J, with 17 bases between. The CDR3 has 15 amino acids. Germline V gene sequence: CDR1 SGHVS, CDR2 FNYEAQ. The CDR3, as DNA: TGTGCCAGCAGCTCAGCGGTCAGCCTGGGGGAGACCCAGTACTTC. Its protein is CASSSAVSLGETQYF. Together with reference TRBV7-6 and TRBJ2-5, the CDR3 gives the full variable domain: GAGVSQSPRYKVTKRGQDVALRCDPISGHVSLYWYRQALGQGPEFLTYFNYEAQQDKSGLPNDRFSAERPEGSISTLTIQRTEQRDSAMYRCASSSAVSLGETQYFGPGTRLLVL.

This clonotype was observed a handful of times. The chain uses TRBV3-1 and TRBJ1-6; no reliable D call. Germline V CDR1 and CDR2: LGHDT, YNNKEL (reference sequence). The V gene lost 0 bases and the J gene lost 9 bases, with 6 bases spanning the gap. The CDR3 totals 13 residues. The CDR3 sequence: CASSQEGRSPLHF. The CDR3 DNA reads TGTGCCAGCAGCCAAGAGGGCCGTTCACCCCTCCACTTT. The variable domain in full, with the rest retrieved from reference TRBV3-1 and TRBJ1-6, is DTAVSQTPKYLVTQMGNDKSIKCEQNLGHDTMYWYKQDSKKFLKIMFSYNNKELIINETVPNRFSPKSPDKAHLNLHINSLELGDSAVYFCASSQEGRSPLHFGNGTRLTVT.

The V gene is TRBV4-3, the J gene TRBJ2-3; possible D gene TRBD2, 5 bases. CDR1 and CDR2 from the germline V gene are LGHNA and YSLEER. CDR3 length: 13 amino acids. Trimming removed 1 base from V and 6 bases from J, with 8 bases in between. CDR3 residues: CASSQATGDTQYF. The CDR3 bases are TGCGCCAGCAGCCAAGCAACGGGGGATACGCAGTATTTT.

The CDR3 reads CASSGTGPDQPQHF. CDR3 sequence (DNA): TGTGCCAGCAGTGGGACAGGGCCTGATCAGCCCCAGCATTTT. The chain recombines TRBV2 with TRBJ1-5; 8 nucleotides align to TRBD1. CDR3 length: 14 amino acids. Germline V gives CDR1 SNHLY, CDR2 FYNNEI. Trimming took 4 bases from V and 5 from J; bases not matched to a gene: 4.

CDR3 amino acids: CACTGGPVNEQFF. The CDR3 DNA reads TGTGCCTGTACCGGGGGGCCGGTCAATGAGCAGTTCTTC. The chain recombines TRBV28 with TRBJ2-1; D perhaps matches TRBD2 (7 bases). Germline V gives CDR1 MDHEN, CDR2 SYDVKM. Trimming took off 11 bases at V and 6 bases at J, with 17 bases between the two ends. The CDR3 is 13 residues long.